The 28 T cell receptor beta chains below come from one sample, sequenced in a study of T cell repertoires in cytomegalovirus infection. These receptors have no identified antigens. TCRdb passed the reads through MiXCR, listing each CDR3 protein once. The table records about 890,000 distinct CDR3 sequences, roughly 30% of them present only once. The starting material was cultured CD8+ T cells from PBMCs, obtained from culture after CMV antigen stimulation. The receptors derive from a human donor in good health (CMV status not recorded). Some clones in this sample may be carry-over from other donors' samples.

The chain is built from TRBV24-1 and TRBJ2-3, with D perhaps being TRBD1 or TRBD2 (6 bases each). Trimming removed 4 bases at V and 6 bases at J, with 10 bases between. The CDR3 is 13 amino acids. Germline V gene data show CDR1 as KGHDR and CDR2 as SFDVKD. Here the CDR3 reads CATSEQGLDTQYF. Written as DNA, the CDR3 is TGTGCCACCAGTGAACAGGGACTTGATACGCAGTATTTT.

The V call is TRBV27, the J call TRBJ2-5; D is tentatively TRBD1 or TRBD2 (5 bases each). In germline, CDR1 is MNHEY, CDR2 SMNVEV (reference sequence). The CDR3 contains 14 residues. V was shortened by 4 bases and J by 3 bases, with 12 bases between the two germline ends. CDR3 sequence reads: CASSWDGQEETQYF. The DNA of the CDR3 is TGTGCCAGCAGTTGGGACGGCCAAGAAGAGACCCAGTACTTC.

This clonotype was found a few times. V and J are TRBV7-9 and TRBJ1-6, with D possibly TRBD1 on 5 matching bases. Germline assignment: CDR1 SEHNR and CDR2 FQNEAQ (reference sequence). The V gene lost 1 base and the J gene lost 9 bases, with 13 bases spanning the gap. This CDR3 spans 15 amino acids. Written as DNA, the CDR3 is TGTGCCAGCAGCTTAGGGGACCCGGTGGGTTCACCCCTCCACTTT. The encoded protein is CASSLGDPVGSPLHF.

The rearrangement links TRBV6-5 to TRBJ1-5, with 9 positions matching TRBD1. V dropped 6 bases and J dropped 5; count of bases not matched to a gene: 8. This CDR3 region has 15 residues. CDR1 MNHEY and CDR2 SVGAGI come from the germline V gene. The CDR3 DNA is TGTGCCAGCAGCCCGGACAGGGGCCCCCATCAGCCCCAGCATTTT. This translates into CASSPDRGPHQPQHF.

V gene TRBV7-9 combines with J gene TRBJ2-1; D is uncertain. The germline gives CDR1 SEHNR, CDR2 FQNEAQ (reference sequence). The V and J ends lost 5 bases and 6 bases respectively, with 8 bases between them. The CDR3 spans 12 residues. The CDR3 sequence is CASSRQSNEQFF. CDR3 bases: TGTGCCAGCAGCCGCCAATCCAATGAGCAGTTCTTC.

The chain carries TRBV19 and TRBJ1-1; maybe TRBD1 (6 bases). CDR3 size: 14 residues. Looked up from germline, CDR1 is LNHDA and CDR2 is SQIVND (reference sequence). V lost 5 bases and J lost 0, with 10 bases in between. The CDR3 DNA reads as TGTGCCAGTAGTCCGGAGGGGGTGAACACTGAAGCTTTCTTT. This gives the protein CASSPEGVNTEAFF.

The J gene is TRBJ1-2, the V gene TRBV5-6; D is unresolved. The V and J ends lost 5 bases and 7 bases respectively, with 15 bases between them. CDR3 length: 13 residues. Germline loops: CDR1 SGHDT, CDR2 YYEEEE. Here the CDR3 reads CASRPPTRGGYTF. The DNA of the CDR3 is TGTGCCAGCAGACCACCTACCCGGGGTGGCTACACCTTC.

This clonotype was observed at least ten times. This chain joins TRBV7-8 and TRBJ2-1; D may be TRBD2 (6 bases). The CDR3 extends over 16 amino acids. The germline V and J ends were trimmed by 5 bases and 2 bases, with 16 bases remaining between them. Germline CDR1 is SGHVS and CDR2 is FQNEAQ. This CDR3 is CASSPAPGEAYNEQFF. CDR3 nucleotides: TGTGCCAGCAGCCCGGCCCCGGGGGAAGCCTACAATGAGCAGTTCTTC. Based on the CDR3 plus reference TRBV7-8 and TRBJ2-1, the full variable domain is GAGVSQSPRYKVAKRGQDVALRCDPISGHVSLFWYQQALGQGPEFLTYFQNEAQLDKSGLPSDRFFAERPEGSVSTLKIQRTQQEDSAVYLCASSPAPGEAYNEQFFGPGTRLTVL.

This chain links TRBV6-6 with TRBJ2-5; 10 positions agree with TRBD2. CDR1 and CDR2 (germline): MNHNY, SVGAGI (reference sequence). Unmatched junction bases numbered 12, after V lost 7 bases and J lost 7 bases. This CDR3 is 15 amino acids long. Here the CDR3 DNA reads TGTGCCAGCATCTGGGAGCGGGGGGGCAGCGTGACCCAGTACTTC. It encodes CASIWERGGSVTQYF.

This clonotype was counted a single time. This rearrangement joins TRBV5-6 to TRBJ2-7; 9 positions agree with TRBD1. Germline assignment: CDR1 SGHDT and CDR2 YYEEEE. CDR3 length: 16 amino acids. V was clipped by 4 bases and J by 2 bases; unmatched bases: 10. The CDR3 DNA follows: TGTGCCAGCAGCCTCTACAGGGGGCTTACTCCCTACGAGCAGTACTTC. It yields the protein CASSLYRGLTPYEQYF.

The sample holds many counts of this clonotype. This chain's CDR3 is CASSLAGGNEQYF. The CDR3 DNA follows: TGTGCCAGCAGCTTAGCAGGGGGCAACGAGCAGTACTTC. V gene TRBV7-9 combines with J gene TRBJ2-7; 7 nucleotides match TRBD1. The germline V gene has CDR1 SEHNR and CDR2 FQNEAQ (reference sequence). The V and J ends lost 0 bases and 5 bases, in that order; junction bases with no gene match: 1. The CDR3 contains 13 residues.

This clonotype was recorded a few times. This sequence joins TRBV6-6 and TRBJ2-7, with 15 bases lining up with TRBD2. Germline CDR1 is MNHNY and CDR2 is SVGAGI (reference sequence). CDR3 length: 19 amino acids. Losses at the gene ends were 0 bases for V and 0 bases for J; bases not matched to a gene: 6. For the CDR3, the DNA is TGTGCCAGCAGTTACTCTGGGACTAGCGGGGGGCTAAGCTCCTACGAGCAGTACTTC. It specifies CASSYSGTSGGLSSYEQYF.

This clonotype was seen only a few times. CDR3 in amino acids: CATSVGGEAFF. In nucleotides, the CDR3 is TGTGCCACCTCGGTAGGGGGAGAAGCTTTCTTT. V usage is TRBV19 and J usage is TRBJ1-1, with D possibly being TRBD1 (6 bases). This CDR3 has 11 residues. Deletions cut 10 bases from V and 8 bases from J, with 14 bases between. CDR1 and CDR2 from the germline V gene are LNHDA and SQIVND (reference sequence).

A remark on this clonotype: A much larger clone lies one base from this, so it may be a read error. The chain combines TRBV7-9 with TRBJ2-1, with 12 bases fitting TRBD2. This CDR3 has 15 residues. Looked up from germline, CDR1 is SEHNR and CDR2 is FQNEAQ (reference sequence). The CDR3 reads CVSSPGLAGPNEQFF. The CDR3 DNA follows: TGTGTCAGCAGCCCAGGACTAGCGGGACCCAATGAGCAGTTCTTC. Full variable domain (remainder filled in from reference TRBV7-9 and TRBJ2-1): DTGVSQNPRHKITKRGQNVTFRCDPISEHNRLYWYRQTLGQGPEFLTYFQNEAQLEKSRLLSDRFSAERPKGSFSTLEIQRTEQGDSAMYLCVSSPGLAGPNEQFFGPGTRLTVL.

The table lists this clonotype with a few counts. The rearrangement joins TRBV12-3 or TRBV12-4 to TRBJ2-1; no definite D call. The length of the CDR3 is 12 residues. The V and J ends lost 3 bases and 9 bases respectively, with 9 bases between them. CDR3 in DNA: TGTGCCAGCAGTTTCCCCAAGGGTGAGCAGTTCTTC. Translation: CASSFPKGEQFF.

This clonotype was seen ten or more times. The chain combines TRBV7-2 with TRBJ1-2; D is undetermined. Germline V gene lookup returns CDR1 SGHTA and CDR2 FQGNSA. V lost 1 base and J 5 bases, leaving 14 bases between the germline ends. CDR3 length equals 15 residues. CDR3 in amino acids: CASSLGDSGRYGYTF. CDR3 bases: TGTGCCAGCAGCTTAGGAGATTCAGGACGATATGGCTACACCTTC. The full variable domain, completed using reference TRBV7-2 and TRBJ1-2, is GAGVSQSPSNKVTEKGKDVELRCDPISGHTALYWYRQSLGQGLEFLIYFQGNSAPDKSGLPSDRFSAERTGGSVSTLTIQRTQQEDSAVYLCASSLGDSGRYGYTFGSGTRLTVV.

This clonotype has a handful of counts. The V gene is TRBV18, the J gene TRBJ1-6; no clear D gene. V lost 3 bases, J lost 10 bases, and 16 bases lay in between. CDR1 and CDR2 (germline): KGHSH, LQKENI. CDR3 length: 15 amino acids. CDR3 region: CASSPPQGSGSPLHF. CDR3 nucleotides: TGTGCCAGCTCACCCCCACAAGGTAGCGGATCACCCCTCCACTTT.

This CDR3 is CASSLAARETQYF. Here the CDR3 DNA reads TGTGCCAGCAGCTTGGCGGCGCGGGAGACCCAGTACTTC. This chain uses TRBV5-6 with TRBJ2-5; D not resolved. Trimming cost V 0 bases and J 5 bases, with 8 bases left between them. Germline-derived CDR1 and CDR2 are SGHDT and YYEEEE. The CDR3 length is 13 residues.

The chain employs TRBV20-1 and TRBJ2-7; TRBD2 might be the D (6 bases). Germline V gene lookup returns CDR1 DFQATT and CDR2 SNEGSKA (reference sequence). The CDR3 length is 13 residues. The ends were cut back, 5 bases at V and 0 bases at J, with 11 bases in the middle. The CDR3 nucleotides are TGCAGTGCTCGGACGGGAGACTCCTACGAGCAGTACGTC. Protein: CSARTGDSYEQYV.

This clonotype was counted between two and nine times. CDR3 residues: CATSLGRTYPYNEQFF. The CDR3 region has the DNA TGTGCCACCAGCCTAGGCAGGACGTATCCCTACAATGAGCAGTTCTTC. The chain couples TRBV15 to TRBJ2-1; D not resolved. The CDR3 consists of 16 residues. Trimming shortened V by 5 bases and J by 2 bases, and 16 bases separated the two germline ends. Germline CDR1 and CDR2: LNHNV and YYDKDF (reference sequence).

This chain uses TRBV4-1 with TRBJ2-1; possibly TRBD1 or TRBD2 for D (6 bases each). The CDR3 extends over 15 amino acids. The V end lost 5 bases, the J end lost 6 bases, and 17 bases lay between the germline ends. Germline V lookup: CDR1 MGHRA, CDR2 YSYEKL. CDR3 nucleotide sequence: TGCGCCAGCAGCATGGGGGCGGAGGGGCCCAATGAGCAGTTCTTC. This encodes CASSMGAEGPNEQFF.

Only a few counts were recorded for this clonotype. The chain carries TRBV3-1 and TRBJ1-1; no firm D call. Trimming removed 1 base at V and 2 bases at J, with 11 bases between. CDR3 size: 15 residues. CDR1 and CDR2 (germline): LGHDT, YNNKEL (reference sequence). In DNA, the CDR3 is TGTGCCAGCAGCCAAGCGGCCTTAGGAAACACTGAAGCTTTCTTT. Translation gives CASSQAALGNTEAFF. The variable domain in full, with the rest retrieved from reference TRBV3-1 and TRBJ1-1, is DTAVSQTPKYLVTQMGNDKSIKCEQNLGHDTMYWYKQDSKKFLKIMFSYNNKELIINETVPNRFSPKSPDKAHLNLHINSLELGDSAVYFCASSQAALGNTEAFFGQGTRLTVV.

This clonotype has more than one count but fewer than ten. The V call is TRBV7-9, the J call TRBJ2-5; 10 nucleotides match TRBD1. There are 16 residues in the CDR3. Trimming removed 5 bases from V and 5 bases from J; junction bases left unmatched: 11. Germline V CDR1 and CDR2: SEHNR, FQNEAQ (reference sequence). The CDR3 sequence: CASSPTGDRGGETQYF. CDR3 in DNA: TGTGCCAGCAGCCCGACGGGGGACAGGGGAGGCGAGACCCAGTACTTC.

This clonotype has more than one count but fewer than ten. The chain couples TRBV5-1 to TRBJ1-4, with D possibly matching TRBD1 (6 bases). This CDR3 spans 15 amino acids. V lost 3 bases and J lost 5, with 14 bases in between. Germline-derived CDR1 and CDR2 are SGHRS and YFSETQ. This CDR3 is CASSWSWTVNEKLFF. The DNA of the CDR3 is TGCGCCAGCAGCTGGTCCTGGACAGTGAATGAAAAACTGTTTTTT.

The gene calls are TRBV28 and TRBJ1-5; unclear D gene. The CDR3 contains 12 residues. Germline V gives CDR1 MDHEN, CDR2 SYDVKM. Trimming left V 6 bases short and J 4 bases short, with 7 bases between. CDR3 nucleotides: TGTGCCAGCAGGGGATCGAATCAGCCCCAGCATTTT. Translating gives CASRGSNQPQHF.

This clonotype was observed a handful of times. This chain links TRBV12-3 or TRBV12-4 with TRBJ1-2; tentatively, D is TRBD1 (5 bases). CDR3 length: 17 amino acids. V was trimmed by 6 bases and J by 4 bases, leaving 24 bases between them. CDR3 sequence: CASSLGGGMRSAYGYTF. The CDR3 bases are TGTGCCAGCAGCCTTGGGGGGGGAATGCGGAGTGCCTATGGCTACACCTTC.

This clonotype was counted only a few times. The V gene is TRBV6-1, the J gene TRBJ2-5; unclear D gene. Looked up from germline, CDR1 is MNHNS and CDR2 is SASEGT. The CDR3 is 14 amino acids. V was shortened by 5 bases and J by 5 bases, with 15 bases between the two germline ends. This CDR3 reads CASSLEPLRETQYF. The DNA for the CDR3 is TGTGCCAGCAGTTTGGAACCCCTGAGGGAGACCCAGTACTTC.

The chain recombines TRBV29-1 with TRBJ2-6, with TRBD1 identical over 8 bases. The CDR3 has 14 amino acids. Trimming at V came to 5 bases and at J to 4 bases, leaving 4 bases not matched to a gene. Germline-derived CDR1 and CDR2 are SQVTM and ANQGSEA. Here the CDR3 reads CSVQTGVGANVLTF. The CDR3 bases are TGCAGCGTTCAGACAGGGGTAGGGGCCAACGTCCTGACTTTC.